Presented here are 16 T cell receptor beta chains from one specimen sequenced in a study of cytotoxic CD8 clonotypes in ibrutinib-treated CLL. Produced via immunoSEQ multiplex PCR; TCRdb's table is partial and in-frame only. The sample has 55,000 to 80,000 clones, 90% seen once. The starting material was PBMCs, obtained after 12 months of ibrutinib treatment. The receptors derive from a human donor with chronic lymphocytic leukemia.

The count of this clone is one. V is TRBV7-2 and J is TRBJ1-3; D gene unclear. This CDR3 is built from 15 residues. CDR1 and CDR2 from the germline V gene are SGHTA and FQGNSA. Trimming took off 1 base at V and 1 base at J, with 8 bases between the two ends. CDR3 DNA: TGTGCCAGCAGCTTAGAGTCCGGGTCTGGAAACACCATATATTTT. Translating gives CASSLESGSGNTIYF. The full variable domain, its missing parts supplied by reference TRBV7-2 and TRBJ1-3, is GAGVSQSPSNKVTEKGKDVELRCDPISGHTALYWYRQSLGQGLEFLIYFQGNSAPDKSGLPSDRFSAERTGGSVSTLTIQRTQQEDSAVYLCASSLESGSGNTIYFGEGSWLTVV.

The rearrangement links TRBV29-1 to TRBJ2-4; D is possibly TRBD2 (7 bases). CDR3 length: 16 amino acids. The germline V gene has CDR1 SQVTM and CDR2 ANQGSEA. Deletions cut 2 bases from V and 9 bases from J, with 23 bases between. This chain's CDR3 is CSVEPSGREGGVIQYF. In nucleotides, the CDR3 is TGCAGCGTTGAACCAAGTGGAAGGGAAGGGGGGGTCATTCAGTACTTC.

CDR3 sequence (DNA): TGCAGCGTTGATGAGGGAACCCTCTATGGCTACACCTTC. This translates into CSVDEGTLYGYTF. The chain employs TRBV29-1 and TRBJ1-2; no firm D call. The germline V gene encodes CDR1 SQVTM and CDR2 ANQGSEA. The CDR3 runs to 13 residues. The V end was cut by 3 bases, the J end by 4 bases, with 12 bases between.

The table lists this clone with a few counts. V and J are TRBV5-4 and TRBJ2-2; TRBD2 might be the D (6 bases). CDR1 SGHNT and CDR2 YYREEE come from the germline V gene (reference sequence). The CDR3 runs 17 residues. The V end was cut by 2 bases, the J end by 4 bases, with 18 bases between. CDR3 residues: CASSFYREIRTTGELFF. The CDR3 DNA follows: TGTGCCAGCAGCTTCTATCGGGAGATACGGACCACCGGGGAGCTGTTTTTT. Variable domain in full (rest from reference TRBV5-4 and TRBJ2-2): ETGVTQSPTHLIKTRGQQVTLRCSSQSGHNTVSWYQQALGQGPQFIFQYYREEENGRGNFPPRFSGLQFPNYSSELNVNALELDDSALYLCASSFYREIRTTGELFFGEGSRLTVL.

This chain uses TRBV5-1 with TRBJ2-7; 10 nucleotides agree with TRBD1. Germline CDR1 reads SGHRS; CDR2 reads YFSETQ. V trimming: 3 bases; J trimming: 7 bases; junction bases outside the gene matches: 4. The CDR3 is 13 residues long. In DNA form, the CDR3 reads TGCGCCAGCAGCTGGGGACAGGGGAGGGAGCAGTACTTC. Translating gives CASSWGQGREQYF.

The gene calls are TRBV7-7 and TRBJ2-1; 7 nucleotides match TRBD1. V was pared by 5 bases and J by 1 base, with 8 bases of the junction left unmatched. This CDR3 has 16 amino acids. Germline values: CDR1 SSHAT, CDR2 FNYEAQ (reference sequence). The CDR3: CASSTQTGISYNEQFF. CDR3 nucleotides: TGTGCCAGCAGCACCCAGACAGGGATATCCTACAATGAGCAGTTCTTC. The full variable domain, rest sourced from reference TRBV7-7 and TRBJ2-1, is GAGVSQSPRYKVTKRGQDVTLRCDPISSHATLYWYQQALGQGPEFLTYFNYEAQPDKSGLPSDRFSAERPEGSISTLTIQRTEQRDSAMYRCASSTQTGISYNEQFFGPGTRLTVL.

The chain recombines TRBV7-2 with TRBJ2-1, with TRBD2 matching over 14 bases. Germline V gene lookup returns CDR1 SGHTA and CDR2 FQGNSA. Germline trimming cut 4 bases from V and 9 bases from J; bases unmatched to any gene: 14. This CDR3 spans 18 amino acids. The CDR3 reads CASSSLQRLAGGLGEQFF. The CDR3 DNA is TGTGCCAGCAGCTCGCTACAAAGACTAGCGGGAGGGCTCGGTGAGCAGTTCTTC.

The V and J genes are TRBV30 and TRBJ2-1; 10 nucleotides agree with TRBD2. Germline CDR1 is GTSNPN and CDR2 is SVGIG (reference sequence). J was trimmed by 10 bases and V by 1 base; bases with no gene match: 4. The CDR3 totals 13 residues. The CDR3 DNA reads TGTGCCTGGAGTGACGAGGGACTAGCGGAGCAGTTCTTC. Its protein product is CAWSDEGLAEQFF.

This rearrangement joins TRBV19 to TRBJ1-6, with D possibly TRBD1 on 5 matching bases. The ends were cut back, 7 bases at V and 8 bases at J, with 15 bases in the middle. Germline V gene lookup returns CDR1 LNHDA and CDR2 SQIVND (reference sequence). CDR3 size: 14 residues. CDR3 bases: TGTGCCAGTACTACTGGGACGGAGGATTCACCCCTCCACTTT. This sequence encodes CASTTGTEDSPLHF.

The V gene is TRBV11-3, the J gene TRBJ2-6; the D gene is possibly TRBD1 (6 bases). V was shortened by 4 bases and J by 0 bases, with 16 bases between the two germline ends. This CDR3 is built from 18 residues. Germline V CDR1 and CDR2: SGHNT, YENEEA. The CDR3 region has the DNA TGTGCCAGCAGCTCAAGGGGGAGTGCCAACTCTGGGGCCAACGTCCTGACTTTC. Protein product: CASSSRGSANSGANVLTF.

The chain is built from TRBV6-5 and TRBJ1-2; weak D call: TRBD1 (6 bases). The CDR3 runs 13 residues. V shed 7 bases and J shed 2 bases, with 11 bases lying between them. Germline V CDR1 and CDR2: MNHEY, SVGAGI. CDR3 nucleotide sequence: TGTGCCAGCAAAAGGGGGGCCAACTATGGCTACACCTTC. Protein: CASKRGANYGYTF.

V and J are TRBV11-2 and TRBJ1-2, with TRBD1 matching 8 bases. In germline, CDR1 is SGHAT, CDR2 FQNNGV. Unmatched junction bases numbered 9, after V lost 3 bases and J lost 6 bases. The CDR3 covers 15 residues. CDR3 nucleotide sequence: TGTGCCAGCAGCTTGATGCCGGACAGGGAGGATGGCTACACCTTC. Translated: CASSLMPDREDGYTF.

The chain has TRBV6-1 and TRBJ2-5, with D tentatively TRBD2 (6 bases). This CDR3 has 13 residues. Trimming left V 2 bases short and J 7 bases short, with 11 bases between. From germline, CDR1 is MNHNS and CDR2 SASEGT. The CDR3 here is CASSEWGGVTQYF. The CDR3, as DNA: TGTGCCAGCAGTGAATGGGGCGGGGTGACCCAGTACTTC.

V is TRBV25-1 and J is TRBJ2-5, with TRBD1 matching over 7 bases. There are 14 residues in the CDR3. Germline CDR1 reads MGHDK; CDR2 reads SYGVNS. V lost 6 bases, J lost 1 base, and 5 bases stayed unmatched. The CDR3 here is CASRNDRVQETQYF. CDR3 coding DNA: TGTGCCAGCAGAAACGACAGGGTCCAAGAGACCCAGTACTTC.

The CDR3 sequence is CASSPIGTSANEQFF. The CDR3 region has the DNA TGTGCCAGCAGCCCTATCGGGACTAGCGCAAATGAGCAGTTCTTC. The V and J genes are TRBV7-9 and TRBJ2-1; TRBD2 aligns across 10 bases. This CDR3 comprises 15 residues. In germline, CDR1 is SEHNR, CDR2 FQNEAQ (reference sequence). V was clipped by 5 bases and J by 7 bases; unmatched bases: 8. Based on the CDR3 plus reference TRBV7-9 and TRBJ2-1, the full variable domain is DTGVSQNPRHKITKRGQNVTFRCDPISEHNRLYWYRQTLGQGPEFLTYFQNEAQLEKSRLLSDRFSAERPKGSFSTLEIQRTEQGDSAMYLCASSPIGTSANEQFFGPGTRLTVL.

This clone was observed once. CDR3: CASFSAGTGDYEQYF. CDR3 bases: TGTGCCAGCTTCTCGGCCGGGACAGGGGACTACGAGCAGTACTTC. The chain recombines TRBV7-9 with TRBJ2-7; TRBD1 agrees at 10 bases. Trimming cost V 8 bases and J 3 bases; bases outside gene matches: 10. In germline, CDR1 is SEHNR, CDR2 FQNEAQ (reference sequence). The CDR3 loop spans 15 amino acids. The variable domain in full, completed from reference TRBV7-9 and TRBJ2-7, reads DTGVSQNPRHKITKRGQNVTFRCDPISEHNRLYWYRQTLGQGPEFLTYFQNEAQLEKSRLLSDRFSAERPKGSFSTLEIQRTEQGDSAMYLCASFSAGTGDYEQYFGPGTRLTVT.